This entry lists 14 T cell receptor beta chains sequenced from one sample in a study of lymphopenia after photon versus proton radiotherapy. Profiled with immunoSEQ multiplex PCR; TCRdb holds only in-frame clones, not every one. The sample has 150,000 or so clones; approximately 91% are singletons. The source was peripheral blood, collected from a patient treated with photon-based radiotherapy. These receptors came from a man over 45 with gastric cancer.

The chain couples TRBV29-1 to TRBJ1-3; TRBD1 agrees at 7 bases. V lost 6 bases and J lost 3; bases outside the gene matches: 5. Per germline, CDR1 SQVTM and CDR2 ANQGSEA. The CDR3 sequence is 13 residues long. CDR3 amino acids: CSVRTGGGNTIYF. The CDR3 nucleotides are TGCAGCGTACGGACAGGAGGTGGAAACACCATATATTTT.

The V and J genes are TRBV10-3 and TRBJ2-3; D remains ambiguous. This CDR3 contains 12 residues. Germline assignment: CDR1 ENHRY and CDR2 SYGVKD. The germline V and J ends were trimmed by 2 bases and 4 bases, with 4 bases remaining between them. Written as DNA, the CDR3 is TGTGCCATCAGTGAGAGTTCAGATACGCAGTATTTT. It codes for CAISESSDTQYF.

The V call is TRBV11-2, the J call TRBJ2-5; TRBD2 aligns across 12 bases. The germline CDR1 and CDR2 sequences are SGHAT and FQNNGV. J lost 5 bases, V lost 4 bases, and 5 bases had no gene match. This CDR3 spans 15 amino acids. In DNA, the CDR3 is TGTGCCAGCAGCTCTAGACTAGCGGGAGCCGAGACCCAGTACTTC. Translation: CASSSRLAGAETQYF.

The chain combines TRBV5-6 with TRBJ1-3; weak D call: TRBD1 (6 bases). The germline V and J ends were trimmed by 0 bases and 1 base, with 11 bases remaining between them. Germline loops: CDR1 SGHDT, CDR2 YYEEEE. This CDR3 is built from 16 residues. This chain's CDR3 is CASSLEVRGSGNTIYF. CDR3 DNA: TGTGCCAGCAGCTTGGAGGTCAGGGGTTCTGGAAACACCATATATTTT.

The CDR3 DNA follows: TGCAGCGTTGTGATGGGGCAAGAGACCCAGTACTTC. This gives the protein CSVVMGQETQYF. V usage is TRBV29-1 and J usage is TRBJ2-5; D is unclear. Trimming took 4 bases from V and 2 from J, leaving 8 bases between them. Looked up from germline, CDR1 is SQVTM and CDR2 is ANQGSEA. The CDR3 runs 12 residues.

The chain uses TRBV27 and TRBJ2-3, with 8 bases fitting TRBD1. CDR1 MNHEY and CDR2 SMNVEV come from the germline V gene (reference sequence). Trimming at V came to 6 bases and at J to 2 bases, leaving 13 bases not matched to a gene. CDR3 size: 17 residues. The CDR3 here is CASRSFRGLETTDTQYF. CDR3 DNA sequence: TGTGCCAGCAGATCCTTCAGGGGGCTGGAGACCACAGATACGCAGTATTTT.

The chain is built from TRBV30 and TRBJ1-3; D gene ambiguous. Trimming shortened V by 2 bases and J by 0 bases, and 2 bases separated the two germline ends. Per the germline V gene, CDR1 is GTSNPN and CDR2 is SVGIG (reference sequence). The CDR3 consists of 12 residues. CDR3 coding DNA: TGTGCCTGGAGTAGCTCTGGAAACACCATATATTTT. Amino acid sequence: CAWSSSGNTIYF. The full variable domain, rest sourced from reference TRBV30 and TRBJ1-3, is SQTIHQWPATLVQPVGSPLSLECTVEGTSNPNLYWYRQAAGRGLQLLFYSVGIGQISSEVPQNLSASRPQDRQFILSSKKLLLSDSGFYLCAWSSSGNTIYFGEGSWLTVV.

The chain employs TRBV19 and TRBJ2-1; possible D gene TRBD1, 5 bases. The germline V gene encodes CDR1 LNHDA and CDR2 SQIVND (reference sequence). The CDR3 loop spans 13 amino acids. Trimming took 3 bases from V and 3 from J, leaving 6 bases between them. The CDR3 bases are TGTGCCAGTAGTATGACAGTCTACAATGAGCAGTTCTTC. Amino acids: CASSMTVYNEQFF.

This chain uses TRBV7-2 with TRBJ2-5, with 7 bases that match TRBD2. The J segment lost 2 bases and the V segment lost 5 bases, leaving 11 bases of the junction unmatched. Germline loops: CDR1 SGHTA, CDR2 FQGNSA. This CDR3 is built from 16 residues. The chain's CDR3 is CASSLAGGLPQETQYF. The CDR3 bases are TGTGCCAGCAGCCTCGCCGGGGGACTACCACAAGAGACCCAGTACTTC.

The chain recombines TRBV7-6 with TRBJ2-1, with TRBD2 matching 12 bases. This CDR3 region has 15 residues. Germline V lookup: CDR1 SGHVS, CDR2 FNYEAQ. Losses at the gene ends were 4 bases for V and 12 bases for J; bases not matched to a gene: 10. In DNA form, the CDR3 reads TGTGCCAGCAGCTCTACCGGACTAGCGGGAAGGGTGCAGTTCTTC. Protein sequence: CASSSTGLAGRVQFF. Full variable domain (outside the CDR3, taken from reference TRBV7-6 and TRBJ2-1): GAGVSQSPRYKVTKRGQDVALRCDPISGHVSLYWYRQALGQGPEFLTYFNYEAQQDKSGLPNDRFSAERPEGSISTLTIQRTEQRDSAMYRCASSSTGLAGRVQFFGPGTRLTVL.

V usage is TRBV2 and J usage is TRBJ1-5; D unclear. V was pared by 0 bases and J by 2 bases, with 11 bases between. This CDR3 is 16 amino acids long. Germline CDR1 and CDR2: SNHLY and FYNNEI. The CDR3 spells CASSEARIGRNQPQHF. The CDR3 nucleotides are TGTGCCAGCAGTGAAGCGCGGATAGGGCGCAATCAGCCCCAGCATTTT.

V gene TRBV5-6 combines with J gene TRBJ1-4, with D maybe TRBD1 (6 bases). The CDR3 sequence is 15 residues long. The germline V gene has CDR1 SGHDT and CDR2 YYEEEE. Trimming took off 1 base at V and 7 bases at J, with 14 bases between the two ends. The CDR3 sequence: CASSLFGGPGEKLFF. CDR3 coding DNA: TGTGCCAGCAGCTTGTTTGGGGGCCCGGGTGAAAAACTGTTTTTT.

CDR3 sequence: CASTFRGGYEQYF. The DNA for the CDR3 is TGTGCCAGTACCTTCAGAGGGGGATACGAGCAGTACTTC. The J gene is TRBJ2-7, the V gene TRBV19, with a possible D match to TRBD1 (6 bases). The CDR3 covers 13 residues. The V and J ends lost 7 bases and 4 bases respectively, with 14 bases between them. Germline V lookup: CDR1 LNHDA, CDR2 SQIVND (reference sequence).

The genes are TRBV6-1 and TRBJ1-2; maybe TRBD1 (6 bases). V lost 0 bases and J lost 4, with 12 bases in between. Germline lookup yields CDR1 MNHNS and CDR2 SASEGT. The CDR3 runs 15 residues. The CDR3 here is CASSEAPGRGYGYTF. The CDR3 DNA is TGTGCCAGCAGTGAAGCCCCGGGCAGGGGCTATGGCTACACCTTC.